This T cell receptor beta chain was captured in a study of early T cells in non-severe SARS-CoV-2 infection. Study background: Sequenced material consisted of bulk RNA (from unsorted whole blood), and chains were unpaired. Study-level points and caveats: Matches to VDJdb favored anti-spike CD8 responses and missed private and CD4 specificities.

In this sample, this clonotype turned up many times. Its specificity is not known. This CDR3 is built from 12 residues. Germline V gene sequence: CDR1 SGDLS, CDR2 YYNGEE. Trimming took 2 bases from V and 11 from J; bases not matched to a gene: 4. Tagging with unique molecular identifiers was applied to individual cDNA molecules. TCRdb re-derived calls from the 5' RACE reads in MiXCR, one entry per CDR3 protein. Among fewer than 35,000 distinct CDR3 sequences, roughly 5.7% were seen once, and the ten largest hold approximately 23%. The receptor was isolated from an adult who was a healthcare worker with PCR-confirmed SARS-CoV-2 infection or an uninfected control (not recorded which). Material: whole blood. V usage is TRBV9 and J usage is TRBJ1-1, with TRBD1 matching over 9 bases. This CDR3 is CASSVGQGKAFF. CDR3 sequence (DNA): TGTGCCAGCAGCGTGGGACAGGGAAAGGCTTTCTTT.